This T cell receptor (beta chain) was sequenced in a study of T cells after yellow fever vaccination. Germline V CDR1 and CDR2: SGHKS, YYEKEE (reference sequence). The CDR3 consists of 15 residues. Trimming removed 4 bases from V and 5 bases from J; junction bases left unmatched: 7. Production of TCR cDNA was by 5'RACE template switching, which also added a universal primer site and UMIs. Each CDR3 protein is one row after TCRdb ran MiXCR on the 5' RACE reads. This table holds around 250,000 distinct CDR3 sequences, around 4.9% found once. Study-wide results and limits: It was a weaker secondary response, yet one that peaked faster, at day 5 versus 15. A large majority of primary-vaccination clones showed up again after the booster (approximately 95% CD4, 85% to 90% CD8).

This clonotype was counted a few times. Its antigen is undetermined. Sample: CD4+ T cells sorted from PBMCs, taken on the day of the yellow fever booster vaccination. V gene TRBV5-5 combines with J gene TRBJ2-1; 9 nucleotides agree with TRBD1. The TCR sequence derives from a man aged 18 to 30 who received the YFV17D yellow fever vaccine. CDR3 nucleotides: TGTGCCAGCAGCGGCGGACAGGGGATAGACAATGAGCAGTTCTTC. Amino acids: CASSGGQGIDNEQFF.